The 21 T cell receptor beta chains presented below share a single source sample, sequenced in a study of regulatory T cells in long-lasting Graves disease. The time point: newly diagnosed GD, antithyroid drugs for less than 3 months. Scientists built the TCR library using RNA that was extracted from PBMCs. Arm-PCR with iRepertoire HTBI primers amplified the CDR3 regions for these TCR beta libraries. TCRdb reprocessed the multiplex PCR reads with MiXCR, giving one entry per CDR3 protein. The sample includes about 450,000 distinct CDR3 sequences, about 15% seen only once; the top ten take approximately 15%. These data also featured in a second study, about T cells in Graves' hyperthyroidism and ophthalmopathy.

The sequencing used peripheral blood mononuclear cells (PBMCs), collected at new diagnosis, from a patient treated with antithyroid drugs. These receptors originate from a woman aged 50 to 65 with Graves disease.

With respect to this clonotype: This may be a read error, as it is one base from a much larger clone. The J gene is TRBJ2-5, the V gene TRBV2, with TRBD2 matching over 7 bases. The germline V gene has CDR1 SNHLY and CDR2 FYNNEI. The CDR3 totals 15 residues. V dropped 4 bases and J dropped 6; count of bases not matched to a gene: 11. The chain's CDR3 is CASSGEGWEMKTQYF. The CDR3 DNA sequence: TGTGCCAGCAGTGGGGAGGGCTGGGAAATGAAGACCCAGTACTTC.

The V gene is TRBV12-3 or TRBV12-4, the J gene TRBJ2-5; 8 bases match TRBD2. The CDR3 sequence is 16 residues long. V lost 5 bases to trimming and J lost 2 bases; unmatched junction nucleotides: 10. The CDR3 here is CASSHAERGSQETQYF. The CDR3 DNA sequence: TGTGCCAGCAGTCACGCCGAGCGGGGGTCTCAAGAGACCCAGTACTTC.

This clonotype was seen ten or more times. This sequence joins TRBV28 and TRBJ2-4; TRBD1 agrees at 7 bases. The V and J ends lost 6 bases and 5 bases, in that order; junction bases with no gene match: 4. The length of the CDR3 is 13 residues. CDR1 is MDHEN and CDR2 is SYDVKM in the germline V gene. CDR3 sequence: CASRQGVENIQYF. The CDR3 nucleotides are TGTGCCAGCAGGCAGGGGGTCGAAAACATTCAGTACTTC.

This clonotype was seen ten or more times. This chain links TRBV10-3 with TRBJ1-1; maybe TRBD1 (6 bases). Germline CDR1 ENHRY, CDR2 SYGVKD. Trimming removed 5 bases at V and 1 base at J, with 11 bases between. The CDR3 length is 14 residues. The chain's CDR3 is CAISQPTGNTEAFF. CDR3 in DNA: TGTGCCATCAGTCAACCGACAGGGAACACTGAAGCTTTCTTT.

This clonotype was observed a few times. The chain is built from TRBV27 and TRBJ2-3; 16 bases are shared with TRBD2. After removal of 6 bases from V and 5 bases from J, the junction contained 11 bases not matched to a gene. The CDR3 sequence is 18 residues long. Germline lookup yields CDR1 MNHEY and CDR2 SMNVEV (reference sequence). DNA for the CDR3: TGTGCCAGCAGATTGTTCGGGACTAGCGGGAGGGGGAGAGATACGCAGTATTTT. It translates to CASRLFGTSGRGRDTQYF.

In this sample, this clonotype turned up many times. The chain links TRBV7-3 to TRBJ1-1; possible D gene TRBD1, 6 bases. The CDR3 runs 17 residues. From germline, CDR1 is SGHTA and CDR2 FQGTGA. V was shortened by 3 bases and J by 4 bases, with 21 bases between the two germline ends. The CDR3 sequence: CASSLTGTPDWATEAFF. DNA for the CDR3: TGTGCCAGCAGCTTGACCGGGACACCTGATTGGGCCACTGAAGCTTTCTTT.

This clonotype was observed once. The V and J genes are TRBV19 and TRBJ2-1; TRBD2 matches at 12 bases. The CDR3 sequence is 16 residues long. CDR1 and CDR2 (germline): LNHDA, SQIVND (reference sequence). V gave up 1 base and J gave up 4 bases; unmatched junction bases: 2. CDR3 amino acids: CASSIALAGGYNEQFF. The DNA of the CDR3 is TGTGCCAGTAGTATAGCTCTAGCGGGAGGGTACAATGAGCAGTTCTTC.

CDR3 residues: CASSATPWGIEAFF. DNA of the CDR3: TGTGCCAGCAGCGCAACCCCCTGGGGGATTGAAGCTTTCTTT. The gene calls are TRBV3-1 and TRBJ1-1; tentatively, D is TRBD1 (5 bases). Germline CDR1 LGHDT, CDR2 YNNKEL (reference sequence). The CDR3 runs to 14 residues. V lost 5 bases, J lost 7 bases, and 17 bases lay in between.

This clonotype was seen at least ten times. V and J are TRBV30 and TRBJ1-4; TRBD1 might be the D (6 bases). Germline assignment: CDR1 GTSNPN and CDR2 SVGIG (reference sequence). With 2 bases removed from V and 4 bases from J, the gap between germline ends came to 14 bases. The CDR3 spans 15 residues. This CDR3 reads CAWSLAWDNNEKLFF. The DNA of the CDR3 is TGTGCCTGGAGTCTTGCTTGGGACAATAATGAAAAACTGTTTTTT.

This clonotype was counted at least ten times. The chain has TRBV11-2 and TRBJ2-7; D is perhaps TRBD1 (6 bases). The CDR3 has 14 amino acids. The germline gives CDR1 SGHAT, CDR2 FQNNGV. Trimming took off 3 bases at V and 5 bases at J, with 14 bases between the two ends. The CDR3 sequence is CASSLLVDRNEQYF. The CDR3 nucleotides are TGTGCCAGCAGCTTGCTAGTCGACAGGAACGAGCAGTACTTC.

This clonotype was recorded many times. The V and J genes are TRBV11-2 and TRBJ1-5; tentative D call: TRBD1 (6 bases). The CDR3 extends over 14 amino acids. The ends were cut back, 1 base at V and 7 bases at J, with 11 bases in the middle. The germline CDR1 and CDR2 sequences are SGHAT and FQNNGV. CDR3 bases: TGTGCCAGCAGCTTAGGCAGGGGCGGGCAGCCCCAGCATTTT. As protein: CASSLGRGGQPQHF.

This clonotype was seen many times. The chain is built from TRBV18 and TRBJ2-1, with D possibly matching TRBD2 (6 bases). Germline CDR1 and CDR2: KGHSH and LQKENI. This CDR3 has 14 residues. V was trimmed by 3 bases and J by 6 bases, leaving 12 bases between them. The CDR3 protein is CASSPAYGSNEQFF. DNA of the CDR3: TGTGCCAGCTCACCCGCCTACGGGAGCAATGAGCAGTTCTTC.

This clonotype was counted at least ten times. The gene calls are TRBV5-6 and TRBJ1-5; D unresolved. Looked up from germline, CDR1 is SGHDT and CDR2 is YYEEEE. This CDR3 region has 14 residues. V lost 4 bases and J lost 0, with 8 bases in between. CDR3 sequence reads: CASSARNSNQPQHF. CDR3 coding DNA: TGTGCCAGCAGCGCTCGAAATAGCAATCAGCCCCAGCATTTT.

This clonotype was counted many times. The CDR3 nucleotides are TGTGCCAGCAGTCCCGACACCGCAACTAATGAAAAACTGTTTTTT. Translating gives CASSPDTATNEKLFF. The rearrangement joins TRBV12-3 or TRBV12-4 to TRBJ1-4; no firm D call. CDR3 length: 15 residues. Trimming cost V 5 bases and J 0 bases, with 10 bases left between them.

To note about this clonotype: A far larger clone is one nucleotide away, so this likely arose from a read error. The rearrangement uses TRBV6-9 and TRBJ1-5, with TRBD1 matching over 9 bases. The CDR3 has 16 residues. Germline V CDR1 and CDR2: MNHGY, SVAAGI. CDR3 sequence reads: CACSYRTGVTNQPQHF. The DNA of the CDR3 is TGTGCCTGCAGCTACAGGACAGGGGTGACCAATCAGCCCCAGCATTTT.

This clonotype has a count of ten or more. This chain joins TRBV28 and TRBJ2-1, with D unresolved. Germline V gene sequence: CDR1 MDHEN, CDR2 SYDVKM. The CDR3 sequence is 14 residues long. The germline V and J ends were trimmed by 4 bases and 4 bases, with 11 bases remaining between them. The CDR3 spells CASSYSAGYNEQFF. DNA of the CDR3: TGTGCCAGCAGTTATTCGGCTGGGTACAATGAGCAGTTCTTC. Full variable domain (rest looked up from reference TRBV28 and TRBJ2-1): DVKVTQSSRYLVKRTGEKVFLECVQDMDHENMFWYRQDPGLGLRLIYFSYDVKMKEKGDIPEGYSVSREKKERFSLILESASTNQTSMYLCASSYSAGYNEQFFGPGTRLTVL.

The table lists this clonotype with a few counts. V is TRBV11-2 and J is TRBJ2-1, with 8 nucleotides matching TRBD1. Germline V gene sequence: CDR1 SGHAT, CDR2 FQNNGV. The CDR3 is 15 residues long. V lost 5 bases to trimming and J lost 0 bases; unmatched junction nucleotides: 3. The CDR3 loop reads CASSIGQGSYNEQFF. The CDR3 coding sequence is TGTGCCAGCAGCATCGGACAGGGCTCCTACAATGAGCAGTTCTTC.

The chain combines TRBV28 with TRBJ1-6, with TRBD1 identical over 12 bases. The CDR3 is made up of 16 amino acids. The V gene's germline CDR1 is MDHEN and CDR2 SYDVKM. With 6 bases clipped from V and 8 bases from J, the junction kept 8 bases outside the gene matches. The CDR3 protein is CASRGQGAGRDSPLHF. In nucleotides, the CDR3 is TGTGCCAGCAGGGGACAGGGGGCTGGGCGGGATTCACCCCTCCACTTT. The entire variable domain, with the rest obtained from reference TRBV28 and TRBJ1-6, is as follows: DVKVTQSSRYLVKRTGEKVFLECVQDMDHENMFWYRQDPGLGLRLIYFSYDVKMKEKGDIPEGYSVSREKKERFSLILESASTNQTSMYLCASRGQGAGRDSPLHFGNGTRLTVT.

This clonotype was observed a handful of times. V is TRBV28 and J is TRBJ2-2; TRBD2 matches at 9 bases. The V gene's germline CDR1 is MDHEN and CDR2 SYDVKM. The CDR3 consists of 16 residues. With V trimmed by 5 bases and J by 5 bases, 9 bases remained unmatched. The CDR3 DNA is TGTGCCAGCAGTCATAGCGGGAGCGTTAGGACCGGGGAGCTGTTTTTT. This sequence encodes CASSHSGSVRTGELFF.

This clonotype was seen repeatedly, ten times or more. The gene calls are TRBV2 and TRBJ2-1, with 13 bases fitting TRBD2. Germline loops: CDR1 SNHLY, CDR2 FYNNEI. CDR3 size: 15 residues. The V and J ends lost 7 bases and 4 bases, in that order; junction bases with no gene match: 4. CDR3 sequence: CASIPGLAGYNEQFF. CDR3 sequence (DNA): TGTGCCAGCATCCCGGGACTAGCGGGGTACAATGAGCAGTTCTTC.

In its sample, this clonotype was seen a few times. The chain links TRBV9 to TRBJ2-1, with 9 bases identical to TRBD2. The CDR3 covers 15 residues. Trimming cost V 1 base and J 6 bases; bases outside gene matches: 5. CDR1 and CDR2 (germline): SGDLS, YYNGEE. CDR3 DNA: TGTGCCAGCAGCGTATTAGCGGGAGCCGTCAATGAGCAGTTCTTC. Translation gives CASSVLAGAVNEQFF.